Given below is one T cell receptor (beta chain) in context. The antigen is undetermined. The data are from a study of T cell responses to AZD1222 COVID-19 vaccine. The germline gives CDR1 MNHEY, CDR2 SVGAGI. J gave up 5 bases and V 6 bases, and 7 bases lay outside the gene matches. There are 15 residues in the CDR3. Produced via immunoSEQ multiplex PCR; TCRdb's table is partial and in-frame only. The sample holds 190,000 or so clones, approximately 94% seen once. Whole-study results and caveats: Most donors were white British and more were female, and clonal diversity was possibly underestimated.

The receptor was isolated from an adult who received the AZD1222 COVID-19 vaccine. The chain recombines TRBV6-5 with TRBJ2-2; 9 bases agree with TRBD1. The material sequenced was peripheral blood, taken 28 days after the second AZD1222 dose. CDR3 loop: CASRKGQGRTGELFF. CDR3 bases: TGTGCCAGCAGAAAAGGACAGGGGAGAACCGGGGAGCTGTTTTTT.